This T cell receptor beta chain appears in the sequencing data of a study of blood T cell repertoires in COVID-19. Study-wide background: Acute and convalescent COVID-19 specimens originated in the United States, Italy and Spain. In each case, the material was cDNA or gDNA derived from T cells, B-cell-depleted T cells, or PBMCs.

The authors' processing: Amplifying reference gene primers gave estimates of nucleated cell counts. TCRdb keeps only in-frame clones here, not all; method: immunoSEQ multiplex PCR. V and J calls and clone size are given by that table; D and trimming were obtained from the DNA. The data show 300,000 or so clones, more than 75% seen once. The sequence was obtained from a man aged 45-65 years with active or convalescent COVID-19. Sequencing used peripheral blood.

The CDR3 loop is CASSRRSETNYGYTF. CDR3 sequence (DNA): TGTGCCAGCAGTCGTCGATCGGAGACTAACTATGGCTACACCTTC. The rearrangement joins TRBV2 to TRBJ1-2; D is uncertain. Germline CDR1 and CDR2: SNHLY and FYNNEI. Between the trimmed V and J ends, which lost 5 bases and 0 bases, there was a span of 13 bases. The CDR3 consists of 15 residues.